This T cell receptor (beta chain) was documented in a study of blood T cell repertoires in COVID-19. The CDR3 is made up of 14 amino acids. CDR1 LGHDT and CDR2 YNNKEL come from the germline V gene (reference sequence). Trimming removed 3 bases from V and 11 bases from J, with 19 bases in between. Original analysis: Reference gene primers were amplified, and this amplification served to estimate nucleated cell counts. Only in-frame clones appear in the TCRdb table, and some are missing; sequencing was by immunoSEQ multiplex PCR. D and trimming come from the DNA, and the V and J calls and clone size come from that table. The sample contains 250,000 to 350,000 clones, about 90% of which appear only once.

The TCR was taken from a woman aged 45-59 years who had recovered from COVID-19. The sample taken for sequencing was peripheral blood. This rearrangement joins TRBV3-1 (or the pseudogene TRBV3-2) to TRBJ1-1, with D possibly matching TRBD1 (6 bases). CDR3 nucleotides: TGTGCCAGCAGCCAGGCTACGTTCCGGGACATGGCTTTCTTT. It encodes CASSQATFRDMAFF.